What follows are 13 T cell receptor beta chains derived from one specimen sequenced in a study of CD8+ T cells in alopecia areata. The treatment here: oral pan-JAK inhibitor, 5-10 mg twice daily. cDNA serving as the sequencing template came from extracted, reverse transcribed RNA. Profiling relied on immunoSEQ multiplex PCR, and the TCRdb table lists in-frame clones only, not all of them. Among approximately 150,000 clones listed, roughly 58% were seen once. Sequenced here: CD4+ T cells sorted from blood, sampled at roughly week 58, from a patient treated with tofacitinib. The receptors originated from a human donor with alopecia areata.

The chain recombines TRBV4-1 with TRBJ1-5; no definite D call. Trimming stripped 0 bases from V and 9 bases from J, with 6 bases between. The CDR3 has 12 amino acids. Germline CDR1 MGHRA, CDR2 YSYEKL. This chain's CDR3 is CASSQEPLPQHF. The CDR3 DNA reads TGCGCCAGCAGCCAAGAACCCCTGCCCCAGCATTTT.

This clone was found a few times. This sequence joins TRBV5-5 and TRBJ1-5; 12 positions agree with TRBD1. Germline CDR1 SGHKS, CDR2 YYEKEE (reference sequence). With V trimmed by 0 bases and J by 7 bases, 8 bases remained unmatched. The CDR3 contains 17 residues. CDR3 sequence (DNA): TGTGCCAGCAGCTTGGGATTCCCGGGACAGGGGGCACAGCCCCAGCATTTT. Translated: CASSLGFPGQGAQPQHF.

The rearrangement joins TRBV5-1 to TRBJ1-2; TRBD1 aligns across 9 bases. Germline V gives CDR1 SGHRS, CDR2 YFSETQ. There are 14 residues in the CDR3. The ends lost 3 bases at V and 3 bases at J; junction bases unmatched: 3. The CDR3 loop is CASSSGQGHYGYTF. Here the CDR3 DNA reads TGCGCCAGCAGCTCGGGACAGGGACACTATGGCTACACCTTC.

CDR3 region: CASSVIGQEETQYF. The CDR3 DNA reads TGTGCCAGCAGTGTTATAGGGCAGGAAGAGACCCAGTACTTC. The chain couples TRBV6-5 to TRBJ2-5; D unclear. There are 14 residues in the CDR3. V was shortened by 5 bases and J by 3 bases, with 13 bases between the two germline ends. Germline lookup yields CDR1 MNHEY and CDR2 SVGAGI.

The chain recombines TRBV5-4 with TRBJ1-2; tentative D call: TRBD1 (5 bases). The V and J ends lost 1 base and 8 bases respectively, with 9 bases between them. This CDR3 has 12 residues. Looked up from germline, CDR1 is SGHNT and CDR2 is YYREEE (reference sequence). CDR3 amino acids: CASSLPGVGYTF. DNA for the CDR3: TGTGCCAGCAGCTTGCCGGGGGTCGGCTACACCTTC.

The chain couples TRBV5-1 to TRBJ2-1, with TRBD2 identical over 14 bases. Germline CDR1 reads SGHRS; CDR2 reads YFSETQ. CDR3 length equals 17 residues. The trim removed 3 bases at V and 7 bases at J, leaving 9 bases unmatched. The CDR3 sequence is CASSSSGTSGGSNEQFF. The DNA of the CDR3 is TGCGCCAGCAGCTCCTCCGGGACTAGCGGGGGTAGTAATGAGCAGTTCTTC.

V usage is TRBV11-2 and J usage is TRBJ2-1, with 9 bases identical to TRBD2. Germline V gene data show CDR1 as SGHAT and CDR2 as FQNNGV. Trimming at V came to 3 bases and at J to 4 bases, leaving 4 bases not matched to a gene. The CDR3 contains 15 residues. The DNA for the CDR3 is TGTGCCAGCAGCTTCATAGCGGGGGCGTACAATGAGCAGTTCTTC. It yields the protein CASSFIAGAYNEQFF.

V usage is TRBV5-1 and J usage is TRBJ1-1; 8 bases agree with TRBD1. The germline gives CDR1 SGHRS, CDR2 YFSETQ. Germline trimming cut 4 bases from V and 1 base from J; bases unmatched to any gene: 6. The CDR3 runs to 15 residues. The CDR3 DNA reads TGCGCCAGCAGCGCCGCCGGGACAGGGAACACTGAAGCTTTCTTT. Translated, it gives CASSAAGTGNTEAFF.

The chain uses TRBV30 and TRBJ2-5, with D maybe TRBD1 (5 bases). Trimming left V 0 bases short and J 0 bases short, with 17 bases between. CDR1 is GTSNPN, CDR2 SVGIG, per germline (reference sequence). This CDR3 spans 17 amino acids. The CDR3 DNA follows: TGTGCCTGGAGTGTACCGACCGGCAGGGCCCACCAAGAGACCCAGTACTTC. Protein sequence: CAWSVPTGRAHQETQYF. Using reference TRBV30 and TRBJ2-5 for the parts outside the CDR3, the full variable domain is SQTIHQWPATLVQPVGSPLSLECTVEGTSNPNLYWYRQAAGRGLQLLFYSVGIGQISSEVPQNLSASRPQDRQFILSSKKLLLSDSGFYLCAWSVPTGRAHQETQYFGPGTRLLVL.

This clone was detected a few times. The V call is TRBV29-1, the J call TRBJ2-2, with 8 bases aligning to TRBD1. V shed 6 bases, J shed 7 bases, and the junction held 7 bases outside the gene matches. The CDR3 loop spans 13 amino acids. From germline, CDR1 is SQVTM and CDR2 ANQGSEA. The CDR3 region has the DNA TGCAGCGTGGCGGACAGGGTTGGCGGGGAGCTGTTTTTT. Its translation is CSVADRVGGELFF.

This clone appeared a few times. The rearrangement links TRBV25-1 to TRBJ1-2; D is possibly TRBD1 (6 bases). This CDR3 comprises 13 residues. The ends were cut back, 8 bases at V and 2 bases at J, with 12 bases in the middle. Germline V CDR1 and CDR2: MGHDK, SYGVNS. CDR3 loop: CASGRTGNYGYTF. The DNA for the CDR3 is TGTGCCAGCGGAAGAACAGGGAACTATGGCTACACCTTC.

This clone appeared a few times. The chain is built from TRBV7-3 and TRBJ2-6; no clear D. Deletions cut 5 bases from V and 2 bases from J, with 10 bases between. The CDR3 loop spans 15 amino acids. From germline, CDR1 is SGHTA and CDR2 FQGTGA. CDR3 in amino acids: CASSRDTAGANVLTF. The CDR3 DNA follows: TGTGCCAGCAGCCGCGACACGGCTGGGGCCAACGTCCTGACTTTC.

This sequence joins TRBV9 and TRBJ2-5; D is uncertain. Trimming left V 3 bases short and J 2 bases short, with 11 bases between. Germline lookup yields CDR1 SGDLS and CDR2 YYNGEE. There are 14 residues in the CDR3. CDR3 loop: CASSDPLLQETQYF. The DNA for the CDR3 is TGTGCCAGCAGCGACCCCCTCCTACAAGAGACCCAGTACTTC.